The 3 T cell receptor beta chains reported below all come from one sample, sequenced in a study of vaccination and CD4 T cells after COVID-19 (dated by TCRdb to about 2022). The method behind the library was PCR. Sequenced on an Illumina iSeq 100. TCR sequencing of DNA from cultured CD4+ T cells used the Oncomine TCR Beta short-read assay at the Johns Hopkins FTIC core. TCRdb's own reprocessing of the public reads used fastp at Q25 and MiXCR and kept productive beta chains. Rows are combined by CDR3 protein, so each entry shows the most common genes and DNA. In this sample the table shows about 11,000 distinct CDR3 sequences, about 53% of which occur a single time. Clones ranked in the top ten supply about 10% of the sample. This specimen's treatment or condition label, interpreted: roughly 10-day PBMC culture with coronavirus spike peptide pools or control peptides (ViraFEST assay). These TCRs' antigens remain unknown.

The sequencing sample was made of CD4+ T cells from blood, cultured in vitro. The receptors shown here come from a human donor who had recovered from COVID-19.

This clonotype was picked up a small number of times. V and J are TRBV6-1 and TRBJ2-4, with a weak D call TRBD1 (6 bases). This CDR3 has 13 residues. The V and J ends lost 6 bases and 7 bases respectively, with 13 bases between them. The germline CDR1 and CDR2 sequences are MNHNS and SASEGT. The CDR3 DNA reads as TGTGCCAGCAGCGTACTCCAGGGGAACATTCAGTACTTC. This codes for CASSVLQGNIQYF.

The chain joins TRBV23-1 to TRBJ2-3, with no clear D. TRBV23-1 falls under the ORF class, with uncertain function. There are 11 residues in the CDR3. V was pared by 8 bases and J by 7 bases, with 10 bases between. For the CDR3, the DNA is TGCGCCAGCTTGGGTGGGAATACGCAGTATTTT. It yields the protein CASLGGNTQYF.

This chain joins TRBV6-1 and TRBJ2-7; TRBD2 might be the D (6 bases). The germline V gene encodes CDR1 MNHNS and CDR2 SASEGT. The CDR3 contains 14 residues. V shed 5 bases and J shed 6 bases, with 17 bases lying between them. CDR3 sequence: CASSKPGEASEQYF. CDR3 DNA: TGTGCCAGCAGTAAACCGGGAGAAGCTTCCGAGCAGTACTTC.